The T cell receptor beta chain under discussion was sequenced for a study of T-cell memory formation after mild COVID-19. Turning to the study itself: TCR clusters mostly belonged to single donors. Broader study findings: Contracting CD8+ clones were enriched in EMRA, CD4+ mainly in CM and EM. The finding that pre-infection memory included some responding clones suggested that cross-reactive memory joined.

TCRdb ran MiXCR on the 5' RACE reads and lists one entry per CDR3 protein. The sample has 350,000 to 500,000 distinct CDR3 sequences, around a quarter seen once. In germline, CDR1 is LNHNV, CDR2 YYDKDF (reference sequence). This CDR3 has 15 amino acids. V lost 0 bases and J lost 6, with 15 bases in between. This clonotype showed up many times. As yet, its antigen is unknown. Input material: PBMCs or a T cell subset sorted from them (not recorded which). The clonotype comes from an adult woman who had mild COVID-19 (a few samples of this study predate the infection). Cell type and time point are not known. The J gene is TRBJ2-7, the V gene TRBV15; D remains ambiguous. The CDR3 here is CATSRDRGPGFEQYF. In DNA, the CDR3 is TGTGCCACCAGCAGAGATCGAGGACCCGGCTTCGAGCAGTACTTC.